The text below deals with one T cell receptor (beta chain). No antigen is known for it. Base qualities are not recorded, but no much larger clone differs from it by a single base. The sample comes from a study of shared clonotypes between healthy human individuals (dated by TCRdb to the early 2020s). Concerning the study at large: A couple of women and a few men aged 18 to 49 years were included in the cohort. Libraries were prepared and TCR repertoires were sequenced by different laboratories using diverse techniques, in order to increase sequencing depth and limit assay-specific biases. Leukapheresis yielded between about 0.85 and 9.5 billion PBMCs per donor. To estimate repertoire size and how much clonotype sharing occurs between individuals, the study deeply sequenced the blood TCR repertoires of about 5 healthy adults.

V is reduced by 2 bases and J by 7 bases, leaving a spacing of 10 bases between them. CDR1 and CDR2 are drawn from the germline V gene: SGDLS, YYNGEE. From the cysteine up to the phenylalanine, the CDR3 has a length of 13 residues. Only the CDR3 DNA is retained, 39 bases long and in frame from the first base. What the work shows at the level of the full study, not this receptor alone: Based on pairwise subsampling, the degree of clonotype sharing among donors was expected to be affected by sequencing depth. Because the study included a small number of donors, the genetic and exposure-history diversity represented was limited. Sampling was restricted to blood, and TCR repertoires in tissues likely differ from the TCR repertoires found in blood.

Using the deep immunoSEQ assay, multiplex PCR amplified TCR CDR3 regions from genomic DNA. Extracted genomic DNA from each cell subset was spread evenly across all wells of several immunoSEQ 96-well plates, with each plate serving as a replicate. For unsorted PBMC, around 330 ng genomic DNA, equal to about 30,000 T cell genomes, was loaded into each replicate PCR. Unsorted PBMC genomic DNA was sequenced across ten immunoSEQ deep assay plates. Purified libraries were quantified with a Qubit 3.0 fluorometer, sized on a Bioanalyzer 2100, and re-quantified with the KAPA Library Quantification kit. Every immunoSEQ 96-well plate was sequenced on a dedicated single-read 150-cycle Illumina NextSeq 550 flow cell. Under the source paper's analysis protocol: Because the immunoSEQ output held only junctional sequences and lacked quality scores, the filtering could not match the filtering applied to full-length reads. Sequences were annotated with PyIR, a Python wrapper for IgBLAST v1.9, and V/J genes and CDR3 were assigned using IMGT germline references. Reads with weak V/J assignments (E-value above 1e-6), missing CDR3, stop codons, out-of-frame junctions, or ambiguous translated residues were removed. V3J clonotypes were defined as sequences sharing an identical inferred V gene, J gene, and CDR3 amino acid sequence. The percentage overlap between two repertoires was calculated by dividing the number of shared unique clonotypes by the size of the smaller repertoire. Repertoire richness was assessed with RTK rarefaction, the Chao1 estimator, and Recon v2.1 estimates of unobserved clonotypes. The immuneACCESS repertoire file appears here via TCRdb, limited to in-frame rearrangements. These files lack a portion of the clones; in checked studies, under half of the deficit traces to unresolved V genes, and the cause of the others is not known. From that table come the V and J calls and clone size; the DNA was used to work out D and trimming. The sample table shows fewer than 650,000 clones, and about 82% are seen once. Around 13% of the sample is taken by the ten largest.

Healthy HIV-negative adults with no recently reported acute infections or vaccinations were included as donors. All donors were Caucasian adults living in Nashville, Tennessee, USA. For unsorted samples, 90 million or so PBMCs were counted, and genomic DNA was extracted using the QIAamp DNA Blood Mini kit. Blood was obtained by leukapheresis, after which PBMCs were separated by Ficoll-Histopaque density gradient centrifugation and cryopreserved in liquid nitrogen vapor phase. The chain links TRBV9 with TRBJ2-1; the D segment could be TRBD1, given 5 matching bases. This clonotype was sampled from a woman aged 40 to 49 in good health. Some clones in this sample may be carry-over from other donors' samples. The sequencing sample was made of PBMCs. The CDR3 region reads CASSVGQLNEQFF. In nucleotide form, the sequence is TGTGCCAGCAGCGTGGGGCAACTTAATGAGCAGTTCTTC.